This TCR beta chain emerged from a study of blood T cell repertoires in COVID-19. Study in general: The origin of the acute and convalescent COVID-19 samples was the United States, Italy and Spain. In each case, the material was cDNA or gDNA derived from T cells, B-cell-depleted T cells, or PBMCs.

V lost 4 bases and J 0 bases, leaving 11 bases between the germline ends. The V gene's germline CDR1 is SGDLS and CDR2 YYNGEE. The CDR3 spans 15 residues. Original analysis: Estimated nucleated cell counts came from reference gene primer amplification. Only in-frame clones appear in the TCRdb table, and some are missing; sequencing was by immunoSEQ multiplex PCR. That table is the source of V, J and clone size, and D and trimming were worked out from the DNA. Of fewer than 300,000 clones in the sample, 70% to 90% were seen once. Sequences were obtained from peripheral blood. The clonotype was recovered from a human donor with COVID-19, enrolled during active disease. The donor label of this sample is uncertain. The chain links TRBV9 to TRBJ1-3; possibly TRBD1 for D (6 bases). The CDR3 loop is CASSITGSSGNTIYF. Written as DNA, the CDR3 is TGTGCCAGCAGCATTACAGGGAGCTCTGGAAACACCATATATTTT. Looking up the rest from reference TRBV9 and TRBJ1-3 gives the full variable domain: DSGVTQTPKHLITATGQRVTLRCSPRSGDLSVYWYQQSLDQGLQFLIQYYNGEERAKGNILERFSAQQFPDLHSELNLSSLELGDSALYFCASSITGSSGNTIYFGEGSWLTVV.